A single sample gave rise to the 18 T cell receptor beta chains below, sequenced in a study of beta chain features in type 1 diabetes. Investigators reverse transcribed all isolated RNA, so they sequenced expressed TCRB transcripts. TCRdb's table, derived via immunoSEQ multiplex PCR, lists solely in-frame clones and lacks some. The sample consists of around 430,000 clones, around 28% of them appearing once. Sequenced input: naive CD4+ T cells from blood. The source of these receptors is a man aged 18 to 30 in good health.

This clone has a handful of counts. J is TRBJ2-3 and V is TRBV4-3; TRBD2 matches 10 bases. The CDR3 is 16 amino acids. Germline CDR1 and CDR2: LGHNA and YSLEER. The V gene end was trimmed by 0 bases and the J gene end by 6 bases; junction bases not matched to a gene: 6. The CDR3 bases are TGCGCCAGCAGCCAAGAAGAAGCGGGGGGGATGGATACGCAGTATTTT. As protein: CASSQEEAGGMDTQYF.

This clone was observed many times. V usage is TRBV14 and J usage is TRBJ2-1; D is ambiguous. With 6 bases removed from V and 2 bases from J, the gap between germline ends came to 5 bases. This CDR3 spans 12 amino acids. Germline CDR1 is SGHDN and CDR2 is FVKESK. CDR3 coding DNA: TGTGCCAGCAGTCTCCCCTACAATGAGCAGTTCTTC. It encodes CASSLPYNEQFF.

This chain uses TRBV28 with TRBJ2-5, with D perhaps TRBD1 or TRBD2 (5 bases each). The CDR3 extends over 13 amino acids. The V and J ends lost 5 bases and 6 bases respectively, with 13 bases between them. Germline CDR1 MDHEN, CDR2 SYDVKM. CDR3 loop: CASSGAGGQTQYF. DNA of the CDR3: TGTGCCAGCAGTGGTGCTGGGGGTCAGACCCAGTACTTC.

This clone was recorded only once. The CDR3 DNA is TGTGCCAGCAGCTCACATCCCCGCCAGGGTTGGTATGGCTACACCTTC. Translation gives CASSSHPRQGWYGYTF. The chain has TRBV7-2 and TRBJ1-2; D is possibly TRBD1 (5 bases). CDR3 size: 16 residues. With 4 bases removed from V and 5 bases from J, the gap between germline ends came to 20 bases. CDR1 is SGHTA, CDR2 FQGNSA, per germline.

The V gene is TRBV15, the J gene TRBJ2-1; 11 positions agree with TRBD2. CDR3 size: 15 residues. J lost 9 bases, V lost 0 bases, and 4 bases had no gene match. The germline CDR1 and CDR2 sequences are LNHNV and YYDKDF (reference sequence). The CDR3 here is CATSRETSGSGEQFF. The CDR3 DNA reads TGTGCCACCAGCAGAGAAACTAGCGGGAGTGGTGAGCAGTTCTTC.

The chain employs TRBV4-2 and TRBJ2-1, with D tentatively TRBD2 (5 bases). CDR1 is LGHNA, CDR2 YNFKEQ, per germline. This CDR3 region has 18 residues. V was shortened by 2 bases and J by 3 bases, with 20 bases between the two germline ends. CDR3 in amino acids: CASSQTSPRASGYNEQFF. The DNA for the CDR3 is TGTGCCAGCAGCCAAACCTCTCCAAGGGCCAGCGGCTACAATGAGCAGTTCTTC.

The V gene is TRBV28, the J gene TRBJ2-7; D is tentatively TRBD1 or TRBD2 (6 bases each). The germline V gene has CDR1 MDHEN and CDR2 SYDVKM. CDR3 size: 13 residues. V was shortened by 3 bases and J by 7 bases, with 13 bases between the two germline ends. The CDR3 region has the DNA TGTGCCAGCAGTTTGGCAGGGGCGGGGGAGCAGTACTTC. Encoded protein: CASSLAGAGEQYF.

The J gene is TRBJ2-5, the V gene TRBV11-2; tentatively, D is TRBD2 (6 bases). Trimming shortened V by 5 bases and J by 1 base, and 14 bases separated the two germline ends. Germline-derived CDR1 and CDR2 are SGHAT and FQNNGV. There are 15 residues in the CDR3. The CDR3 region has the DNA TGTGCCAGCAGCCCAATTCGGGACTCCCAAGAGACCCAGTACTTC. It encodes CASSPIRDSQETQYF.

This clone was seen more than once but under ten times. Other DNA sequences in the same sample also yield this CDR3. As DNA, the CDR3 is TGTGCCAGCAGCTTAGGGGGTGCTGGGGCCAACGTCCTGACTTTC. Its protein product is CASSLGGAGANVLTF. The chain carries TRBV7-2 and TRBJ2-6; no reliable D call. The germline V gene encodes CDR1 SGHTA and CDR2 FQGNSA. The CDR3 is 15 amino acids. V lost 1 base, J lost 2 bases, and 6 bases lay in between.

This clone was counted between two and nine times. The rearrangement uses TRBV19 and TRBJ2-5; 11 bases map to TRBD2. Germline V gene data show CDR1 as LNHDA and CDR2 as SQIVND (reference sequence). The ends lost 10 bases at V and 5 bases at J; junction bases unmatched: 6. The CDR3 is 13 amino acids. The CDR3 nucleotides are TGTGCCACGACTAGCGGGATGGGGGAGACCCAGTACTTC. This encodes CATTSGMGETQYF.

The chain has TRBV15 and TRBJ1-3; D remains ambiguous. The V and J ends lost 0 bases and 1 base respectively, with 1 base between them. The CDR3 consists of 13 residues. Looked up from germline, CDR1 is LNHNV and CDR2 is YYDKDF (reference sequence). The CDR3 protein is CATSRDSGNTIYF. The DNA for the CDR3 is TGTGCCACCAGCAGAGATTCTGGAAACACCATATATTTT.

V is TRBV7-9 and J is TRBJ2-2; the D gene could be TRBD1 or TRBD2 (5 bases each). V shed 6 bases and J shed 3 bases, with 11 bases lying between them. Germline CDR1 reads SEHNR; CDR2 reads FQNEAQ (reference sequence). The CDR3 loop spans 14 amino acids. The CDR3 region is CASRGRNYTGELFF. In DNA form, the CDR3 reads TGTGCCAGCAGGGGACGGAACTACACCGGGGAGCTGTTTTTT. Together with reference TRBV7-9 and TRBJ2-2, the CDR3 gives the full variable domain: DTGVSQNPRHKITKRGQNVTFRCDPISEHNRLYWYRQTLGQGPEFLTYFQNEAQLEKSRLLSDRFSAERPKGSFSTLEIQRTEQGDSAMYLCASRGRNYTGELFFGEGSRLTVL.

This chain joins TRBV10-3 and TRBJ2-1; TRBD1 matches 7 bases. Trimming removed 7 bases from V and 3 bases from J; junction bases left unmatched: 9. The CDR3 totals 15 residues. Germline assignment: CDR1 ENHRY and CDR2 SYGVKD. The chain's CDR3 is CAIKGGQEHYNEQFF. As DNA, the CDR3 is TGTGCCATCAAAGGGGGCCAGGAGCACTACAATGAGCAGTTCTTC.

CDR3 protein: CASSVGLAEPMEQFF. CDR3 coding DNA: TGTGCCAGCAGCGTTGGACTAGCGGAGCCCATGGAGCAGTTCTTC. The chain links TRBV9 to TRBJ2-1; 10 positions agree with TRBD2. The length of the CDR3 is 15 residues. Per germline, CDR1 SGDLS and CDR2 YYNGEE. J was trimmed by 10 bases and V by 2 bases; bases with no gene match: 9.

CDR3 sequence (DNA): TGTGCCAGCACCCAAAGGGCGGGAGGTACCTACAATGAGCAGTTCTTC. Translation: CASTQRAGGTYNEQFF. The genes are TRBV25-1 and TRBJ2-1; the match to TRBD2 covers 8 bases. The CDR3 extends over 16 amino acids. V gave up 7 bases and J gave up 2 bases; unmatched junction bases: 10. The germline V gene encodes CDR1 MGHDK and CDR2 SYGVNS. Full variable domain (outside the CDR3, taken from reference TRBV25-1 and TRBJ2-1): EADIYQTPRYLVIGTGKKITLECSQTMGHDKMYWYQQDPGMELHLIHYSYGVNSTEKGDLSSESTVSRIRTEHFPLTLESARPSHTSQYLCASTQRAGGTYNEQFFGPGTRLTVL.

The rearrangement links TRBV10-3 to TRBJ2-2; 14 bases are shared with TRBD2. Germline CDR1 ENHRY, CDR2 SYGVKD. The CDR3 contains 15 residues. The V and J ends lost 6 bases and 4 bases, in that order; junction bases with no gene match: 1. As DNA, the CDR3 is TGTGCCATCAGCGGACTAGCGGGAGGCACCGGGGAGCTGTTTTTT. Translating gives CAISGLAGGTGELFF.

The chain joins TRBV25-1 to TRBJ2-1; 8 bases map to TRBD1. J lost 3 bases, V lost 4 bases, and 5 bases had no gene match. Germline lookup yields CDR1 MGHDK and CDR2 SYGVNS. The CDR3 runs 15 residues. The CDR3 here is CASSGAGTGYNEQFF. The DNA for the CDR3 is TGTGCCAGCAGTGGAGCCGGGACAGGCTACAATGAGCAGTTCTTC.

The chain is built from TRBV4-3 and TRBJ2-3; no definite D call. The germline CDR1 and CDR2 sequences are LGHNA and YSLEER. There are 13 residues in the CDR3. Trimming removed 1 base from V and 3 bases from J, with 5 bases in between. CDR3 in amino acids: CASSQAVTDTQYF. CDR3 nucleotides: TGCGCCAGCAGCCAAGCAGTGACAGATACGCAGTATTTT.